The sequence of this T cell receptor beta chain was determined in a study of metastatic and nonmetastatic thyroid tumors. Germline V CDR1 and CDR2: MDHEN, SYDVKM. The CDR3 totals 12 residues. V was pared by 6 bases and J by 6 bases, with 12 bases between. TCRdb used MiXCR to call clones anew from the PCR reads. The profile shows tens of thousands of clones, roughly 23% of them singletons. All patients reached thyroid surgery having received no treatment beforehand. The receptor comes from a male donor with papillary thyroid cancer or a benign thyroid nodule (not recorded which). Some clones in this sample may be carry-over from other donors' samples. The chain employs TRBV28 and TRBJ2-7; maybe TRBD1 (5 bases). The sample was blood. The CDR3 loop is CASSATECEQYF. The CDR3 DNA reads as TGTGCCAGCAGCGCGACAGAATGCGAGCAGTACTTC.